The clone carrying this T cell receptor (beta chain) was seen a handful of times. Its antigen is undetermined. The CDR3 covers 15 residues. V shed 5 bases, J shed 6 bases, and the junction held 9 bases outside the gene matches. Germline V gene lookup returns CDR1 SGHRS and CDR2 YFSETQ. Sorted CD4+ subsets: naive, central memory, regulatory, stem cell-like memory (CD45RO/CCR7/CD25/CD127/CD95/CD27 panel). The sequenced template was cDNA made from the entire isolated RNA. Libraries were prepared by immunoSEQ multiplex PCR; TCRdb keeps only in-frame clonotypes and omits some of them. The sample lists about 410,000 clones; around 14% were seen once. The entry originates in a study of beta chain features in type 1 diabetes. Study-level background: Sorted cells numbering 107,917,701 were examined across all samples. Study-wide results and caveats: A greater similarity of naive, central memory and Treg TCRB repertoires was seen among patients than among healthy donors. HLA effects on TCRB rearrangement stayed unresolved here.

Sequenced: naive CD4+ T cells from blood. The receptor was derived from a young man in good health. The chain is built from TRBV5-1 and TRBJ2-1; 9 bases line up with TRBD2. CDR3 nucleotides: TGCGCCAGCAGTCGAATTAGCGGGGGTGCCAATGAGCAGTTCTTC. The encoded protein is CASSRISGGANEQFF.